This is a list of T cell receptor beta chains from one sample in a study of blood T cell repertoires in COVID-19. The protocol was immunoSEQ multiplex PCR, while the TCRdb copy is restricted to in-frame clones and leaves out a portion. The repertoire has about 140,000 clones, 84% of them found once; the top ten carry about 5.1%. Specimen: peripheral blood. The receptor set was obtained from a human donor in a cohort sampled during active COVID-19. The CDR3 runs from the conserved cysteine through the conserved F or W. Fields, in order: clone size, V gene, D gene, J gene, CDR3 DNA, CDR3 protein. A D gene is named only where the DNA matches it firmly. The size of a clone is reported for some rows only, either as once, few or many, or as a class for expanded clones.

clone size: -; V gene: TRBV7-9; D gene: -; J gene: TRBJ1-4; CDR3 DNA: TGTGCCAGCAGCTCCGGGGAAAAACTGTTTTTT; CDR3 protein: CASSSGEKLFF
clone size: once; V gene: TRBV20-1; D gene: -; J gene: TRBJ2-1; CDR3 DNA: TGCAGTGCTAGTATATCTAAGGGCGGGATGGGCTTTGAGCAGTTCTTC; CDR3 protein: CSASISKGGMGFEQFF
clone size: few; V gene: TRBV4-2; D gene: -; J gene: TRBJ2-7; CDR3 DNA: TGTGCCAGCAGCCAAATCTGGGACTCCTCCTACGAGCAGTACTTC; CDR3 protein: CASSQIWDSSYEQYF
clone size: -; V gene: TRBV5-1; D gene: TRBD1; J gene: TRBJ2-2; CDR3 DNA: TGCGCCAGCAGGCATGACAGGGGTCGGGGGGAGCTGTTTTTT; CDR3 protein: CASRHDRGRGELFF
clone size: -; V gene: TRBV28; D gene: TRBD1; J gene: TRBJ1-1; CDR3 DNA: TGTGCCAGCAGTTTTAGGAGGGGGCGGAATAGGGACACTGAAGCTTTCTTT; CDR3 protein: CASSFRRGRNRDTEAFF
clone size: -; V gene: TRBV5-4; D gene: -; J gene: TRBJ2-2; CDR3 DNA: TGTGCCAGCAGCTTGACTGTGAACACCGGGGAGCTGTTTTTT; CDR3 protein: CASSLTVNTGELFF
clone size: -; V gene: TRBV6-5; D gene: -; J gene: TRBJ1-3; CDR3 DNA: TGTGCCAGCAGTTACTCCGGCACCATATATTTT; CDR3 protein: CASSYSGTIYF
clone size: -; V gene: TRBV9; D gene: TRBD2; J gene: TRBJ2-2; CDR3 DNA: TGTGCCAGCAGCGCGGGACTAGCGGGGGGGCCTTCCACCGGGGAGCTGTTTTTT; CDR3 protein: CASSAGLAGGPSTGELFF
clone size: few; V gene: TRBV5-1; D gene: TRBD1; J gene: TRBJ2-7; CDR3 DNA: TGCGCCAGCAGCCAGGGACAGGGCGACGAGCAGTACTTC; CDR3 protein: CASSQGQGDEQYF
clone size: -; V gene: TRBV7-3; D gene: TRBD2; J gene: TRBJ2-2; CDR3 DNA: TGTGCCAGCAGCCCTTGGGGTAGCGGGAGCACCGGGGAGCTGTTTTTT; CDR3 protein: CASSPWGSGSTGELFF
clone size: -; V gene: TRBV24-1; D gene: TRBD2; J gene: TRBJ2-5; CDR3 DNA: TGTGCCACCAGTGACCCCACTAGCGGGAGGGAGACCCAGTACTTC; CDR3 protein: CATSDPTSGRETQYF
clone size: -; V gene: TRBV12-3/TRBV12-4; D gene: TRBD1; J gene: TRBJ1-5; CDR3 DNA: TGTGCCAGCAGTCCAGGGGGCCTTCAGCCCCAGCATTTT; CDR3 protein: CASSPGGLQPQHF
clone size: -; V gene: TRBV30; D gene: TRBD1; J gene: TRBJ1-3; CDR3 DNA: TGTGCCTGGAGTACCCGGACAGGGGGCGAAAACACCATATATTTT; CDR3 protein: CAWSTRTGGENTIYF
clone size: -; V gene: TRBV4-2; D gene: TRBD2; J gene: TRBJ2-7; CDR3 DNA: TGTGCCAGCGCGGGGGGCACTTGGGGGTACGAGCAGTACTTC; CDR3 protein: CASAGGTWGYEQYF
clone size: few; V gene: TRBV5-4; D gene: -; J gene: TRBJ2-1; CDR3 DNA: TGTGCCAGCAGCCGACTAGTACGGAATGAGCAGTTCTTC; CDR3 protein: CASSRLVRNEQFF
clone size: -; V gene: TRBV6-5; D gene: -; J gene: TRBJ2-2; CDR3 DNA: TGTGCCAGCAGTTACTCGAACGCCGGGTGGCCCGGGGAGCTGTTTTTT; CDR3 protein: CASSYSNAGWPGELFF
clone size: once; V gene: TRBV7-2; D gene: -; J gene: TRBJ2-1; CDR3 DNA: TGTGCCAGCAGCTTTGACAGGAGCTCCTACAATGAGCAGTTCTTC; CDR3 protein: CASSFDRSSYNEQFF
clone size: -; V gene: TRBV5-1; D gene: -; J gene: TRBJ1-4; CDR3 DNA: TGCGCCAGCAGAATGTTAGCTGCAACTAATGAAAAACTGTTTTTT; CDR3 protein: CASRMLAATNEKLFF
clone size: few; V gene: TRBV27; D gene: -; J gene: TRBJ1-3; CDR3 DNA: TGTGCCAGCAGTTTATCTGCGACAGAGGCTGGAAACACCATATATTTT; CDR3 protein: CASSLSATEAGNTIYF
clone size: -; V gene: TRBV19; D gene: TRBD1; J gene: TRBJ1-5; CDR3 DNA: TGTGCCAGTAGTCTACGACAGGGAAATTTAAATCAGCCCCAGCATTTT; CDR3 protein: CASSLRQGNLNQPQHF
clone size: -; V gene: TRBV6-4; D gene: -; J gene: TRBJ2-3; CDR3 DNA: TGTGCCAGCAGTGTTGACAGCCTTTCAGATACGCAGTATTTT; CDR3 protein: CASSVDSLSDTQYF
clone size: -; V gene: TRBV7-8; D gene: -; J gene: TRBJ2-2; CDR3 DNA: TGTGCCAGCAGCCCCCGTGGAGGGCCCACCGGGGAGCTGTTTTTT; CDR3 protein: CASSPRGGPTGELFF
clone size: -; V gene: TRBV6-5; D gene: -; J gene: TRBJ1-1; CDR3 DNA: TGTGCCAGCGTTGAACACCTGAACACTGAAGCTTTCTTT; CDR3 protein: CASVEHLNTEAFF
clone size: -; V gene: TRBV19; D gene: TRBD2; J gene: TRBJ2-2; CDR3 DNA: TGTGCCAGTAGTCCGGGGGGGTCCGGGGAGCTGTTTTTT; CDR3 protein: CASSPGGSGELFF
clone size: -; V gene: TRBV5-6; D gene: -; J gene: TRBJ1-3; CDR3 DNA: TGTGCCAGCAGCTTGAACACAGGGGGAAACACCATATATTTT; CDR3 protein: CASSLNTGGNTIYF
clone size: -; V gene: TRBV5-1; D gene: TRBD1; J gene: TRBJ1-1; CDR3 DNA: TGCGCCAGCAGCGGGGGGACAGGAATCAGGATGAACACTGAAGCTTTCTTT; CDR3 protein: CASSGGTGIRMNTEAFF
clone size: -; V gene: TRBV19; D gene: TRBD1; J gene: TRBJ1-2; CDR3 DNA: TGTGCCACCTACCTGGGACAGCTATATGGCTACACCTTC; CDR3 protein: CATYLGQLYGYTF
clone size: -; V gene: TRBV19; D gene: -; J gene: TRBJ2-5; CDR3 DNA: TGTGCCAGTAGTCTCCAGATCCAAGAGACCCAGTACTTC; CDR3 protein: CASSLQIQETQYF
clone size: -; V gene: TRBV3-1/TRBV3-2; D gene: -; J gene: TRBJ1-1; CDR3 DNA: TGTGCCAGCAGCCAAGCCGAGGTTACTTCAGCTTTCTTT; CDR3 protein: CASSQAEVTSAFF
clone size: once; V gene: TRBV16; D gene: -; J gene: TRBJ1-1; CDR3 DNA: TGTGCCAGCAGTCATACCGGGGTCGACACTGAAGCTTTCTTT; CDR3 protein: CASSHTGVDTEAFF
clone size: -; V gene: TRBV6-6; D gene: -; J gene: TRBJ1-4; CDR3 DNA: TGTGCCACCCGGGTCGGGGGGGCTAATGAAAAACTGTTTTTT; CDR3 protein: CATRVGGANEKLFF
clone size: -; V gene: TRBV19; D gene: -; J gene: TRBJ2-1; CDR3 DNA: TGTGCCAGTAGCGGGGGTTCCTACAATGAGCAGTTCTTC; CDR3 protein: CASSGGSYNEQFF
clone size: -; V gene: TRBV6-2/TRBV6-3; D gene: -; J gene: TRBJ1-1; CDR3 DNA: TGTGCCAGCAGTTCCGTGGAGGGCGGGGACACTGAAGCTTTCTTT; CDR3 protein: CASSSVEGGDTEAFF
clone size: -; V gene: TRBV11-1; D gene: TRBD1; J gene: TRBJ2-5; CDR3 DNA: TGTGCCAGCAGCCGAGGGGTCCAGGGGGTACAAGAGACCCAGTACTTC; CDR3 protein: CASSRGVQGVQETQYF
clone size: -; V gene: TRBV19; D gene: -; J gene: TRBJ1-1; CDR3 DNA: TGTGCCAGTAGTATAGTCCCAGGACAGCTGAACACTGAAGCTTTCTTT; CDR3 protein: CASSIVPGQLNTEAFF
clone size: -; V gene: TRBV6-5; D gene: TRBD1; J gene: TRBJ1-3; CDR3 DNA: TGTGCCAGCAGTTACGGGACAGGGGTTGGAAACACCATATATTTT; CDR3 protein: CASSYGTGVGNTIYF
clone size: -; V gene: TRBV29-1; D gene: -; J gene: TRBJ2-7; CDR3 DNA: TGCAGCGCCCTTTGGGAGTCCTACGAGCAGTACTTC; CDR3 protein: CSALWESYEQYF
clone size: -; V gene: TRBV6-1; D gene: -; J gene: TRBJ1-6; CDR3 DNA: TGTGCCAGCAGTGAGCTGTCGGTGGACTTTCTAACCTTGGATAATTCACCCCTCCACTTT; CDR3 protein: CASSELSVDFLTLDNSPLHF
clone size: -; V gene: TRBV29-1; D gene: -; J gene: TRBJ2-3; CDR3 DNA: TGCAGCGTTTTTTTCGGCCAGGGGGGAGATACGCAGTATTTT; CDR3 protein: CSVFFGQGGDTQYF
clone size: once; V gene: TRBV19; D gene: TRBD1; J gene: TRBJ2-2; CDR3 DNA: TGTGCCAGTAGAACACAGGGGGCGAACACCGGGGAGCTGTTTTTT; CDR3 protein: CASRTQGANTGELFF
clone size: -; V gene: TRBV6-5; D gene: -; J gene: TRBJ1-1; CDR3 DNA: TGTGCCAGCAGTTACAGGAAGGAGGAAAGGAACACTGAAGCTTTCTTT; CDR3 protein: CASSYRKEERNTEAFF
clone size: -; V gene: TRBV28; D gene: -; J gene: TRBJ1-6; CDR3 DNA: TGTGCCAGCAGCCGCACAGGGATCGATAATTCACCCCTCCACTTT; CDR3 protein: CASSRTGIDNSPLHF